The 32 T cell receptor beta chains presented below share a single source sample, sequenced in a study of blood T cells in healthy people across ages. Primed by a sample-barcoded 5' primer and a J-beta primer mix, a second PCR proceeded for roughly 6 to 12 cycles. TCRdb itself ran the 5' RACE reads through MiXCR, one entry per CDR3 protein. The top ten hold under 30% of the sample, which has over 1,500,000 distinct CDR3 sequences, about two fifths seen once. The specimen was blood. Source of these receptors: a human donor in good health.

The chain uses TRBV3-1 and TRBJ2-7; 7 nucleotides line up with TRBD1. Germline trimming cut 4 bases from V and 3 bases from J; bases unmatched to any gene: 3. The CDR3 runs 13 residues. Germline CDR1 LGHDT, CDR2 YNNKEL (reference sequence). In nucleotides, the CDR3 is TGTGCCAGCAGCCCAGGGGGTAACTACGAGCAGTACTTC. Translation: CASSPGGNYEQYF.

The J gene is TRBJ1-5, the V gene TRBV20-1; unclear D gene. The CDR3 runs to 13 residues. V was clipped by 0 bases and J by 4 bases, with 7 bases between them. Germline V gene data show CDR1 as DFQATT and CDR2 as SNEGSKA (reference sequence). The CDR3 DNA reads as TGCAGTGCTAGAGATTTCGCGAATCAGCCCCAGCATTTT. Residues: CSARDFANQPQHF.

The rearrangement joins TRBV29-1 to TRBJ1-2; the D gene is possibly TRBD1 (6 bases). The CDR3 is 17 residues long. Germline V gene sequence: CDR1 SQVTM, CDR2 ANQGSEA. V was pared by 5 bases and J by 6 bases, with 28 bases between. Here the CDR3 reads CSVSMAAGGRGSNGYTF. CDR3 coding DNA: TGCAGCGTTTCAATGGCGGCGGGGGGGCGCGGTTCAAATGGCTACACCTTC.

The chain has TRBV7-9 and TRBJ1-5, with D maybe TRBD1 (5 bases). This CDR3 contains 13 residues. The V end lost 6 bases, the J end lost 3 bases, and 9 bases lay between the germline ends. Per the germline V gene, CDR1 is SEHNR and CDR2 is FQNEAQ (reference sequence). The CDR3 loop is CASRGDFNQPQHF. The DNA for the CDR3 is TGTGCCAGCAGAGGGGATTTCAATCAGCCCCAGCATTTT.

The chain uses TRBV7-2 and TRBJ1-2; maybe TRBD1 (5 bases). The CDR3 totals 15 residues. Germline V CDR1 and CDR2: SGHTA, FQGNSA. Trimming left V 1 base short and J 6 bases short, with 15 bases between. This chain's CDR3 is CASSLGAGLVHGYTF. CDR3 sequence (DNA): TGTGCCAGCAGCTTAGGGGCGGGGCTCGTCCATGGCTACACCTTC.

Here the CDR3 reads CASSLTGRSNNEQFF. The CDR3 region has the DNA TGTGCCAGCAGCTTAACAGGAAGGTCCAACAATGAGCAGTTCTTC. The chain has TRBV6-5 and TRBJ2-1; D might be TRBD1 (5 bases). V was pared by 6 bases and J by 5 bases, with 17 bases between. In germline, CDR1 is MNHEY, CDR2 SVGAGI. This CDR3 region has 15 residues.

The chain couples TRBV7-2 to TRBJ2-3; D is undetermined. The V end was cut by 1 base, the J end by 3 bases, with 8 bases between. The CDR3 covers 14 residues. Germline CDR1 and CDR2: SGHTA and FQGNSA. CDR3 nucleotides: TGTGCCAGCAGCTTAGTAAGTTGGACAGATACGCAGTATTTT. Translating gives CASSLVSWTDTQYF.

Here the CDR3 DNA reads TGTGCCAGCAGCTTAGTAGGCGGGGGGGCTTCAGATACGCAGTATTTT. This encodes CASSLVGGGASDTQYF. The rearrangement links TRBV7-2 to TRBJ2-3; 9 bases agree with TRBD2. Germline V gene sequence: CDR1 SGHTA, CDR2 FQGNSA. The CDR3 is 16 residues long. Losses at the gene ends were 1 base for V and 4 bases for J; bases not matched to a gene: 6.

The rearrangement uses TRBV4-3 and TRBJ2-3; 7 nucleotides align to TRBD2. The trim removed 1 base at V and 4 bases at J, leaving 2 bases unmatched. The CDR3 is 14 amino acids. Germline CDR1 is LGHNA and CDR2 is YSLEER. In nucleotides, the CDR3 is TGCGCCAGCAGCCAAGTCCGGGGGGCAGATACGCAGTATTTT. Protein: CASSQVRGADTQYF.

This clonotype was seen more than once but under ten times. The J gene is TRBJ1-2, the V gene TRBV19, with TRBD1 as a possible D gene (6 bases). The V gene's germline CDR1 is LNHDA and CDR2 SQIVND (reference sequence). The CDR3 sequence is 15 residues long. Between the trimmed V and J ends, which lost 6 bases and 4 bases, there was a span of 18 bases. CDR3 in amino acids: CASRTGSTYIYGYTF. CDR3 nucleotide sequence: TGTGCCAGTAGGACAGGCTCAACCTACATCTATGGCTACACCTTC.

V usage is TRBV6-2 or TRBV6-3 and J usage is TRBJ2-7; perhaps TRBD1 as D (5 bases). The CDR3 sequence is 13 residues long. V lost 0 bases and J lost 7, with 10 bases in between. Germline assignment: CDR1 MNHEY and CDR2 SVGEGT. The CDR3 DNA sequence: TGTGCCAGCAGTTACTCTCAGGGCTGGGAGCAGTACTTC. Amino acids: CASSYSQGWEQYF.

This clonotype occurred a few times. V and J are TRBV29-1 and TRBJ1-3; D remains unclear. The CDR3 sequence is 14 residues long. Germline V gives CDR1 SQVTM, CDR2 ANQGSEA. V was cut by 0 bases and J by 4 bases, with 10 bases left in between. CDR3 bases: TGCAGCGTTGAAGATCCGGGCAGGGGAAACACCATATATTTT. As protein: CSVEDPGRGNTIYF.

Worth noting for this clonotype: A far larger clone is off by one base, so a read error is likely. This rearrangement joins TRBV29-1 to TRBJ2-4; no definite D call. This CDR3 has 12 amino acids. In germline, CDR1 is SQVTM, CDR2 ANQGSEA. V lost 4 bases and J lost 13, with 17 bases in between. The CDR3 DNA follows: TGCAGCGTTGGTGGGCAACAAGAGGCCCAGTACTTC. Protein sequence: CSVGGQQEAQYF.

V is TRBV9 and J is TRBJ2-7, with D uncertain. This CDR3 spans 13 amino acids. Germline V gives CDR1 SGDLS, CDR2 YYNGEE. Trimming left V 0 bases short and J 7 bases short, with 11 bases between. The CDR3 protein is CASSVAPLWEQYF. DNA for the CDR3: TGTGCCAGCAGCGTAGCCCCCCTTTGGGAGCAGTACTTC.

The chain employs TRBV4-1 and TRBJ1-2; the D is unclear. The V end was cut by 1 base, the J end by 4 bases, with 19 bases between. The CDR3 spans 17 residues. CDR1 is MGHRA, CDR2 YSYEKL, per germline. The CDR3 protein is CASSQGGTEGGIYGYTF. CDR3 bases: TGCGCCAGCAGCCAAGGAGGAACAGAGGGAGGGATCTATGGCTACACCTTC.

This clonotype was seen only a few times. V is TRBV2 and J is TRBJ1-6, with D tentatively TRBD1 (6 bases). This CDR3 has 15 residues. Germline V gene data show CDR1 as SNHLY and CDR2 as FYNNEI. The V and J ends lost 6 bases and 5 bases respectively, with 14 bases between them. The CDR3 DNA reads as TGTGCCAGCAGCCTACAGGGCACAGATAATTCACCCCTCCACTTT. This sequence encodes CASSLQGTDNSPLHF.

The rearrangement uses TRBV5-1 and TRBJ2-2; D is unresolved. Trimming removed 4 bases at V and 5 bases at J, with 21 bases between. CDR3 length: 17 residues. The V gene's germline CDR1 is SGHRS and CDR2 YFSETQ. The CDR3 DNA is TGCGCCAGCAGCGCGACCCACAACCCCACTCGGACCGGGGAGCTGTTTTTT. Translated: CASSATHNPTRTGELFF.

The V and J genes are TRBV7-2 and TRBJ2-7, with D tentatively TRBD2 (7 bases). Germline V CDR1 and CDR2: SGHTA, FQGNSA. Between the trimmed V and J ends, which lost 3 bases and 3 bases, there was a span of 15 bases. The CDR3 extends over 15 amino acids. The CDR3 nucleotides read TGTGCCAGCAGCTTCCTTCAGGGGAGGGGCTACGAGCAGTACTTC. Translated, it gives CASSFLQGRGYEQYF. The full variable domain, rest sourced from reference TRBV7-2 and TRBJ2-7, is GAGVSQSPSNKVTEKGKDVELRCDPISGHTALYWYRQSLGQGLEFLIYFQGNSAPDKSGLPSDRFSAERTGGSVSTLTIQRTQQEDSAVYLCASSFLQGRGYEQYFGPGTRLTVT.

The chain has TRBV5-1 and TRBJ2-7, with D perhaps matching TRBD1 or TRBD2 (5 bases each). The J call could be wrong; TRBJ2-5 is a better fit for the DNA end. This CDR3 has 15 amino acids. Germline CDR1 reads SGHRS; CDR2 reads YFSETQ. CDR3 loop: CASRRTGTHRETQYF. Here the CDR3 DNA reads TGCGCCAGCAGGCGTACCGGGACGCATCGGGAGACCCAGTACTTC.

This clonotype was observed a few times. The rearrangement links TRBV6-6 to TRBJ1-2; weak D call: TRBD1 (5 bases). V lost 4 bases to trimming and J lost 4 bases, with 16 bases between them. Germline loops: CDR1 MNHNY, CDR2 SVGAGI (reference sequence). The length of the CDR3 is 15 residues. The CDR3 sequence is CASSCSGPILYGYTF. Written as DNA, the CDR3 is TGTGCCAGCAGTTGCTCGGGACCGATCCTCTATGGCTACACCTTC.

This sequence joins TRBV2 and TRBJ2-4; D remains ambiguous. V was trimmed by 0 bases and J by 0 bases, leaving 12 bases between them. In germline, CDR1 is SNHLY, CDR2 FYNNEI. The CDR3 spans 17 residues. The CDR3 here is CASSEALTEGAKNIQYF. The CDR3 DNA follows: TGTGCCAGCAGTGAAGCGCTCACCGAAGGAGCCAAAAACATTCAGTACTTC.

This clonotype was counted at least ten times. This chain joins TRBV11-1 and TRBJ2-7; possible D gene TRBD1, 6 bases. Germline values: CDR1 SGHAT, CDR2 FQDESV (reference sequence). The CDR3 loop spans 12 amino acids. The ends were cut back, 3 bases at V and 6 bases at J, with 9 bases in the middle. Here the CDR3 reads CASSFTGIEQYF. The CDR3 DNA is TGTGCCAGCAGCTTCACAGGGATCGAGCAGTACTTC.

This clonotype was seen more than once but under ten times. The rearrangement joins TRBV12-3 or TRBV12-4 to TRBJ1-1; D is perhaps TRBD1 (5 bases). Trimming left V 8 bases short and J 5 bases short, with 15 bases between. CDR3 length: 13 residues. This CDR3 reads CASGRRGRTEAFF. CDR3 nucleotide sequence: TGTGCCAGCGGAAGACGGGGGAGGACTGAAGCTTTCTTT.

This clonotype was picked up a small number of times. DNA for the CDR3: TGTGCCATCATAAGTCCAAGCTACGAGCAGTACTTC. Its translation: CAIISPSYEQYF. V gene TRBV10-3 combines with J gene TRBJ2-7, with D uncertain. CDR1 is ENHRY and CDR2 is SYGVKD in the germline V gene. The CDR3 consists of 12 residues. Trimming removed 7 bases from V and 3 bases from J, with 10 bases in between.

Details on this clonotype: The junction does not match germline at one end; this may be a read error. The gene calls are TRBV20-1 and TRBJ2-1, with 7 bases lining up with TRBD1. CDR1 is DFQATT and CDR2 is SNEGSKA in the germline V gene (reference sequence). The CDR3 has 14 residues. The CDR3 is CSSIRDRPSNEQYF. The CDR3 nucleotides read TGCAGCTCCATCCGGGACAGACCCTCTAACGAGCAGTACTTT.

The chain couples TRBV3-1 to TRBJ2-7; possibly TRBD2 for D (6 bases). V was shortened by 4 bases and J by 1 base, with 17 bases between the two germline ends. This CDR3 comprises 16 residues. Germline CDR1 reads LGHDT; CDR2 reads YNNKEL (reference sequence). CDR3 DNA sequence: TGTGCCAGCAGCCGCTTCGGAAGGGGACTGTCCTACGAGCAGTACTTC. Its translation: CASSRFGRGLSYEQYF.

The chain carries TRBV7-6 and TRBJ2-7, with D tentatively TRBD2 (5 bases). The V gene's germline CDR1 is SGHVS and CDR2 FNYEAQ. The CDR3 totals 16 residues. Trimming took off 1 base at V and 0 bases at J, with 13 bases between the two ends. CDR3 nucleotide sequence: TGTGCCAGCAGCTTAGGGCCGGGTGGGAGCTCCTACGAGCAGTACTTC. Translating it yields CASSLGPGGSSYEQYF.

Turning to this clonotype: The junction shows a germline mismatch at one end, possibly a read error. The chain combines TRBV7-2 with TRBJ2-3; D is uncertain. The CDR3 sequence is 12 residues long. CDR1 is SGHTA, CDR2 FQGNSA, per germline. Here the CDR3 DNA reads TGTACCAGCAGCCCGAACACAGATGCGCAGTATTTT. Translation gives CTSSPNTDAQYF.

This rearrangement joins TRBV13 to TRBJ2-7; D unresolved. The CDR3 has 13 residues. V was cut by 2 bases and J by 5 bases, with 10 bases left in between. Germline V gene sequence: CDR1 PRHDT, CDR2 FYEKMQ (reference sequence). The CDR3 bases are TGTGCCAGCAGCTTAACTCCAGGCCACGAGCAGTACTTC. Translating it yields CASSLTPGHEQYF.

This clonotype came up a few times. This chain uses TRBV20-1 with TRBJ2-3; D is uncertain. V shed 1 base and J shed 5 bases, with 19 bases lying between them. There are 16 residues in the CDR3. Germline CDR1 DFQATT, CDR2 SNEGSKA (reference sequence). Written as DNA, the CDR3 is TGCAGTGCTAGAGGTTTCGGTGTACTTCACAGAGATACGCAGTATTTT. Protein: CSARGFGVLHRDTQYF.

V gene TRBV5-1 combines with J gene TRBJ2-3; the D is unclear. The CDR3 length is 15 residues. V lost 5 bases and J 1 base, leaving 14 bases between the germline ends. Germline CDR1 and CDR2: SGHRS and YFSETQ. The CDR3 sequence is CASSPEPLGTDTQYF. DNA for the CDR3: TGCGCCAGCAGTCCAGAGCCATTGGGCACAGATACGCAGTATTTT.

This clonotype was seen a few times. V usage is TRBV20-1 and J usage is TRBJ2-1; D may be TRBD2 (5 bases). V shed 0 bases and J shed 5 bases, with 17 bases lying between them. The CDR3 loop spans 16 amino acids. The germline V gene encodes CDR1 DFQATT and CDR2 SNEGSKA (reference sequence). Here the CDR3 reads CSARDPRRATNNEQFF. As DNA, the CDR3 is TGCAGTGCTAGAGATCCCCGGCGGGCGACCAACAATGAGCAGTTCTTC.